The rows below give T cell receptor beta chains drawn from one sample of a study of regulatory T cells in long-lasting Graves disease. TCRdb recomputed calls from the multiplex PCR reads with MiXCR, one row per CDR3 protein. There are about 310,000 distinct CDR3 sequences in the sample; over 15% occur only once, and about 38% lies in the top ten. The input for sequencing was peripheral blood mononuclear cells (PBMCs), taken at new diagnosis, from a patient treated with antithyroid drugs. The receptors were gathered from a female donor with Graves disease. Both conserved end residues are part of each CDR3. A D gene is named only where the DNA matches it firmly. Some rows have no size entry. The others give once, few or many, or a class for an expanded clone.

d_call j_call clone_size v_call cdr3_aa cdr3_nt
TRBD2 TRBJ2-1 many TRBV29-1 CSVDPLGLAALNEQFF TGCAGCGTTGACCCCTTGGGACTAGCGGCCCTCAATGAGCAGTTCTTC
TRBD1 TRBJ2-1 NA TRBV9 CASGDRLTYNEQFF TGTGCCAGCGGGGACAGGCTAACGTACAATGAGCAGTTCTTC
TRBD2 TRBJ2-3 many TRBV9 CASSTLAGGTDTQYF TGTGCCAGCAGCACTCTAGCGGGAGGCACAGATACGCAGTATTTT
NA TRBJ1-2 NA TRBV30 CAWSVDGRGAATF TGTGCCTGGAGTGTAGATGGCAGGGGTGCGGCCACCTTC
NA TRBJ2-7 NA TRBV6-2/TRBV6-3 CASSAGRSYEQYF TGTGCCAGCAGTGCGGGACGATCCTACGAGCAGTACTTC
NA TRBJ1-1 few TRBV9 CASSGSGMVGFRAFF TGTGCCAGCAGCGGATCAGGGATGGTCGGTTTCAGAGCTTTCTTT
TRBD1 TRBJ1-2 many TRBV2 CASLRGVLSYGYTF TGTGCCAGCCTCAGGGGGGTGTTATCATATGGCTACACCTTC
TRBD2 TRBJ2-3 NA TRBV5-1 CASGGRSGTDTQYF TGCGCCAGCGGCGGGAGATCGGGCACAGATACGCAGTATTTT
NA TRBJ2-7 NA TRBV2 CASSDPVQIRAEQYF TGTGCCAGCAGTGACCCGGTTCAGATCAGGGCCGAGCAGTACTTC
TRBD1 TRBJ2-1 many TRBV12-5 CASGSRDRENNEQFF TGTGCTAGTGGTTCCCGGGACAGGGAGAACAATGAGCAGTTCTTC